These 4 T cell receptor beta chains were all obtained from the same sample, sequenced in a study of T cell repertoires in cytomegalovirus infection. These receptors' antigens are unknown. TCRdb recomputed calls from the reads with MiXCR, one row per CDR3 protein. The data hold about 830,000 distinct CDR3 sequences, with 30% to 35% observed a single time. The sample in question was cultured CD8+ T cells from PBMCs, obtained from culture after CMV antigen stimulation. These receptors were obtained from a human donor in good health (CMV status not recorded). Some clones in this sample may be carry-over from other donors' samples.

The chain employs TRBV10-3 and TRBJ1-5; D remains ambiguous. This CDR3 comprises 16 residues. Trimming shortened V by 0 bases and J by 0 bases, and 9 bases separated the two germline ends. Per germline, CDR1 ENHRY and CDR2 SYGVKD. CDR3 in amino acids: CAISESAAYSNQPQHF. Here the CDR3 DNA reads TGTGCCATCAGTGAGTCGGCGGCGTATAGCAATCAGCCCCAGCATTTT.

This sequence joins TRBV7-9 and TRBJ2-7; D is undetermined. Trimming stripped 5 bases from V and 0 bases from J, with 11 bases between. The germline gives CDR1 SEHNR, CDR2 FQNEAQ (reference sequence). The CDR3 covers 14 residues. CDR3 nucleotides: TGTGCCAGCAGCCTCTCAGATACCTCCTACGAGCAGTACTTC. Encoded protein: CASSLSDTSYEQYF.

This chain uses TRBV10-3 with TRBJ1-3; D is possibly TRBD1 (6 bases). Germline V lookup: CDR1 ENHRY, CDR2 SYGVKD. Between the trimmed V and J ends, which lost 0 bases and 0 bases, there was a span of 30 bases. CDR3 length: 23 amino acids. The CDR3 sequence: CAISESKLGLKLRGQPSGNTIYF. CDR3 coding DNA: TGTGCCATCAGTGAGTCTAAACTTGGTCTCAAACTACGGGGGCAGCCCTCTGGAAACACCATATATTTT.

The chain links TRBV29-1 to TRBJ1-2; TRBD1 might be the D (6 bases). CDR1 is SQVTM and CDR2 is ANQGSEA in the germline V gene. Trimming cost V 3 bases and J 0 bases, with 20 bases left between them. This CDR3 comprises 17 residues. The CDR3 DNA follows: TGCAGCGTTGAGGTTCCTCCCGGGGGCGAAACTAACTATGGCTACACCTTC. Translation: CSVEVPPGGETNYGYTF.